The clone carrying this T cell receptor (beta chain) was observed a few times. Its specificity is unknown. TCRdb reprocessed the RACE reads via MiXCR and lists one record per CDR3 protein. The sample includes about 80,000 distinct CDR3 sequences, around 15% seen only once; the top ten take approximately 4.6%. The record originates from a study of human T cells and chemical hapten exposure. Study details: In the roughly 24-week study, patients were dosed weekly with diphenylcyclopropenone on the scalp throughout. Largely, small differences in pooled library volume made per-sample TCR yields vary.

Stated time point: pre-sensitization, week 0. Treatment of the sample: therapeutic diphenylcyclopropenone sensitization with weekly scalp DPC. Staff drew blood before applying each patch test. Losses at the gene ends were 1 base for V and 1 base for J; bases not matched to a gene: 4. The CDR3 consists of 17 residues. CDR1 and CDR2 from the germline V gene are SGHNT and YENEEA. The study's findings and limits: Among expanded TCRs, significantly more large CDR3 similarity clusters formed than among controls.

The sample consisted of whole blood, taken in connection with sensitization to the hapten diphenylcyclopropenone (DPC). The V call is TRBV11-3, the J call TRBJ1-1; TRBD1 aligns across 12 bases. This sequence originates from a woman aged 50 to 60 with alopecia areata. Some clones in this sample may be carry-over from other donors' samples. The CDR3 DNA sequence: TGTGCCAGCAGCTTAGGAGGGGACAGGGGGCGGAACACTGAAGCTTTCTTT. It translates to CASSLGGDRGRNTEAFF.